One and the same sample provided the 23 T cell receptor beta chains below, sequenced in a study of OX40 agonist ivuxolimab in advanced cancers. Clones were read by immunoSEQ multiplex PCR, and TCRdb kept only the in-frame ones, dropping some. The sample records about 55,000 clones, roughly 90% being singletons. The starting material was CD4+ or CD8+ T cells sorted from blood, obtained in a trial of the OX40 agonist ivuxolimab. The receptor set was obtained from an adult with an advanced solid tumor such as melanoma, head and neck, liver or kidney cancer.

V is TRBV2 and J is TRBJ2-5; a possible D gene is TRBD1 (5 bases). Germline lookup yields CDR1 SNHLY and CDR2 FYNNEI. V lost 3 bases, J lost 0 bases, and 17 bases lay in between. The CDR3 has 17 amino acids. The CDR3 coding sequence is TGTGCCAGCAGTGACCCCAGGATGGCAGGGAACCAAGAGACCCAGTACTTC. It codes for CASSDPRMAGNQETQYF.

A remark on this clone: Other DNA sequences in this sample translate to the same CDR3. V is TRBV5-1 and J is TRBJ1-1; weak D call: TRBD1 (5 bases). Germline CDR1 and CDR2: SGHRS and YFSETQ. V gave up 2 bases and J gave up 1 base, with 9 bases separating them. The CDR3 length is 14 residues. The CDR3 region is CASSLSGGNTEAFF. In DNA, the CDR3 is TGCGCCAGCAGCTTAAGCGGGGGGAACACTGAAGCTTTCTTT.

This chain links TRBV18 with TRBJ1-4, with TRBD1 matching 7 bases. J lost 4 bases, V lost 3 bases, and 5 bases had no gene match. The CDR3 sequence is 15 residues long. Germline values: CDR1 KGHSH, CDR2 LQKENI. The CDR3 region is CASSPRQGLNEKLFF. CDR3 in DNA: TGTGCCAGCTCACCCCGACAGGGTCTTAATGAAAAACTGTTTTTT.

CDR3 loop: CASSKDREIAGAVSYEQYF. CDR3 in DNA: TGTGCCAGCAGCAAGGACAGGGAGATAGCGGGAGCCGTATCCTACGAGCAGTACTTC. The chain joins TRBV21-1 to TRBJ2-7; the DNA was not compared with TRBD2, the D call given in the table. TRBV21-1 is a pseudogene segment. The CDR3 is 19 amino acids.

By share, this clone counts as medium-sized. The chain links TRBV27 to TRBJ2-7, with a tentative D call TRBD2 (6 bases). CDR1 MNHEY and CDR2 SMNVEV come from the germline V gene (reference sequence). The ends were cut back, 6 bases at V and 0 bases at J, with 21 bases in the middle. This CDR3 spans 17 amino acids. The DNA for the CDR3 is TGTGCCAGCAGGGGGCTCGAGGGCGGGGCCTTCTCCTACGAGCAGTACTTC. Translated: CASRGLEGGAFSYEQYF.

J is TRBJ2-5 and V is TRBV28; the match to TRBD2 covers 7 bases. The CDR3 has 15 residues. The V and J ends lost 5 bases and 2 bases, in that order; junction bases with no gene match: 8. Germline V gene sequence: CDR1 MDHEN, CDR2 SYDVKM. CDR3 protein: CASSLGASGQETQYF. The CDR3 DNA follows: TGTGCCAGCAGTCTAGGGGCTAGCGGACAAGAGACCCAGTACTTC.

The rearrangement uses TRBV5-1 and TRBJ2-7, with TRBD2 matching 8 bases. The CDR3 extends over 15 amino acids. The V and J ends lost 4 bases and 3 bases, in that order; junction bases with no gene match: 9. The V gene's germline CDR1 is SGHRS and CDR2 YFSETQ. DNA of the CDR3: TGCGCCAGCAGCAGGGATTCCGGGACTAGCTACGAGCAGTACTTC. As protein: CASSRDSGTSYEQYF.

This rearrangement joins TRBV11-3 to TRBJ2-7; tentatively, D is TRBD2 (6 bases). This CDR3 region has 14 residues. CDR1 is SGHNT and CDR2 is YENEEA in the germline V gene. Trimming took 8 bases from V and 7 from J, leaving 21 bases between them. The CDR3 protein is CASAPAGGAREQYF. CDR3 coding DNA: TGTGCCAGCGCTCCCGCCGGAGGGGCGCGGGAGCAGTACTTC.

The chain is built from TRBV6-1 and TRBJ2-3, with TRBD2 identical over 12 bases. The V gene end was trimmed by 1 base and the J gene end by 6 bases; junction bases not matched to a gene: 2. Germline CDR1 MNHNS, CDR2 SASEGT. The CDR3 spans 15 residues. The CDR3 is CASSEGLAGVDTQYF. CDR3 nucleotide sequence: TGTGCCAGCAGTGAAGGACTAGCGGGAGTTGATACGCAGTATTTT.

The V gene is TRBV27, the J gene TRBJ2-2; 14 bases line up with TRBD2. The CDR3 length is 15 residues. CDR1 is MNHEY and CDR2 is SMNVEV in the germline V gene (reference sequence). The ends lost 7 bases at V and 5 bases at J; junction bases unmatched: 3. The CDR3 sequence is CASTGLAGGTGELFF. The DNA for the CDR3 is TGTGCCAGCACCGGACTAGCGGGAGGAACCGGGGAGCTGTTTTTT.

The J gene is TRBJ1-4, the V gene TRBV7-9; TRBD1 is a possible D gene (5 bases). The V and J ends lost 6 bases and 2 bases respectively, with 10 bases between them. Germline V gene lookup returns CDR1 SEHNR and CDR2 FQNEAQ (reference sequence). This CDR3 has 14 amino acids. The DNA for the CDR3 is TGTGCCAGCAGGGGGAGGGGTACTAATGAAAAACTGTTTTTT. Its translation: CASRGRGTNEKLFF.

The genes are TRBV28 and TRBJ2-6; perhaps TRBD2 as D (6 bases). CDR3 size: 14 residues. V gave up 9 bases and J gave up 6 bases, with 15 bases separating them. Germline loops: CDR1 MDHEN, CDR2 SYDVKM. The CDR3 DNA is TGTGCCAGTCATCCACGGCGGGAGGCCAACGTCCTGACTTTC. Amino acids: CASHPRREANVLTF.

V and J are TRBV2 and TRBJ2-1, with 15 bases lining up with TRBD2. The CDR3 sequence is 15 residues long. Per the germline V gene, CDR1 is SNHLY and CDR2 is FYNNEI. After removal of 5 bases from V and 7 bases from J, the junction contained 3 bases not matched to a gene. CDR3 in DNA: TGTGCCAGCAGTAAGGGACTAGCGGGAGGAAATGAGCAGTTCTTC. Translated, it gives CASSKGLAGGNEQFF.

This rearrangement joins TRBV28 to TRBJ1-1; 8 bases map to TRBD1. The CDR3 is 15 residues long. CDR1 MDHEN and CDR2 SYDVKM come from the germline V gene. Unmatched junction bases numbered 10, after V lost 6 bases and J lost 4 bases. The chain's CDR3 is CASSYSPTGGTEAFF. In DNA, the CDR3 is TGTGCCAGCAGCTACTCCCCCACAGGGGGCACTGAAGCTTTCTTT.

This chain joins TRBV29-1 and TRBJ2-5; 11 bases are a match to TRBD1. Germline V gene data show CDR1 as SQVTM and CDR2 as ANQGSEA. This CDR3 is built from 15 residues. With V trimmed by 6 bases and J by 5 bases, 11 bases remained unmatched. The CDR3 coding sequence is TGCAGCGTCCTCCCGGGACAGGGGGAGCTGGAGACCCAGTACTTC. It is translated as CSVLPGQGELETQYF.

This sequence joins TRBV19 and TRBJ1-4; D is possibly TRBD1 (6 bases). Germline V CDR1 and CDR2: LNHDA, SQIVND (reference sequence). The CDR3 loop spans 14 amino acids. V shed 6 bases and J shed 10 bases, with 18 bases lying between them. The CDR3 DNA reads TGTGCCAGTAGCGAATTCCCAGGGGAGGTAAAACTGTTTTTT. It codes for CASSEFPGEVKLFF.

The gene calls are TRBV7-8 and TRBJ2-3; D may correspond to TRBD1 or TRBD2 (5 bases each). The CDR3 length is 15 residues. V was cut by 5 bases and J by 2 bases, with 14 bases left in between. CDR1 and CDR2 from the germline V gene are SGHVS and FQNEAQ. CDR3 region: CASSPGRTNTDTQYF. In DNA, the CDR3 is TGTGCCAGCAGCCCGGGGCGGACAAACACAGATACGCAGTATTTT.

The chain recombines TRBV19 with TRBJ1-2; 7 nucleotides agree with TRBD1. V lost 6 bases, J lost 8 bases, and 9 bases stayed unmatched. The CDR3 spans 13 residues. Germline CDR1 and CDR2: LNHDA and SQIVND (reference sequence). The CDR3: CASSRQTGTGYTF. Here the CDR3 DNA reads TGTGCCAGTAGCCGTCAGACAGGGACGGGCTACACCTTC. The entire variable domain, with the rest obtained from reference TRBV19 and TRBJ1-2, is as follows: DGGITQSPKYLFRKEGQNVTLSCEQNLNHDAMYWYRQDPGQGLRLIYYSQIVNDFQKGDIAEGYSVSREKKESFPLTVTSAQKNPTAFYLCASSRQTGTGYTFGSGTRLTVV.

The chain employs TRBV11-2 and TRBJ2-1, with TRBD2 identical over 9 bases. CDR3 size: 15 residues. Trimming at V came to 0 bases and at J to 7 bases, leaving 4 bases not matched to a gene. Per germline, CDR1 SGHAT and CDR2 FQNNGV. This CDR3 reads CASSLDGAGGNEQFF. CDR3 bases: TGTGCCAGCAGCTTAGATGGAGCGGGGGGAAATGAGCAGTTCTTC.

The chain uses TRBV5-1 and TRBJ2-7; TRBD2 matches at 10 bases. CDR1 is SGHRS and CDR2 is YFSETQ in the germline V gene. The CDR3 covers 15 residues. V was pared by 1 base and J by 2 bases, with 3 bases of the junction left unmatched. The CDR3, as DNA: TGCGCCAGCAGCTTGCGGACTAGCGGAACCTACGAGCAGTACTTC. Translating it yields CASSLRTSGTYEQYF.

This sequence joins TRBV9 and TRBJ1-3, with D unresolved. The germline CDR1 and CDR2 sequences are SGDLS and YYNGEE. This CDR3 spans 15 amino acids. V lost 6 bases and J lost 2, with 15 bases in between. As DNA, the CDR3 is TGTGCCAGCACCGAGGACGGGATACCTGGAAACACCATATATTTT. This gives the protein CASTEDGIPGNTIYF.

This chain uses TRBV27 with TRBJ1-5; no clear D gene. CDR1 and CDR2 from the germline V gene are MNHEY and SMNVEV (reference sequence). The CDR3 has 14 amino acids. Trimming took 3 bases from V and 4 from J, leaving 10 bases between them. CDR3 in amino acids: CASSLRSRNQPQHF. DNA of the CDR3: TGTGCCAGCAGTTTGAGGTCCCGGAATCAGCCCCAGCATTTT.

The chain is built from TRBV5-6 and TRBJ2-1; the match to TRBD2 covers 11 bases. The CDR3 consists of 15 residues. CDR1 is SGHDT and CDR2 is YYEEEE in the germline V gene. After removal of 0 bases from V and 7 bases from J, the junction contained 3 bases not matched to a gene. The CDR3 sequence: CASSLGSGRVNEQFF. DNA of the CDR3: TGTGCCAGCAGCTTGGGTAGCGGGAGGGTAAATGAGCAGTTCTTC.